The present TCR beta chain was sequenced within a study of brain metastases from non-small cell lung cancer. Clones were sequenced by immunoSEQ multiplex PCR, and TCRdb holds only the in-frame ones, with some missing. The table lists around 4,000 clones, around 90% of them singletons. Germline V gene lookup returns CDR1 SSHAT and CDR2 FNYEAQ (reference sequence). The length of the CDR3 is 14 residues. Whole-study results and caveats: T-cell clones appeared expanded in 60% to 75% of brain metastases relative to matched primary tumors. Brain metastases shared most TCR repertoire with primaries, with sparse T cells. Compared with primary tumors, brain metastases showed less T-cell infiltration.

On this clone: Its antigen is currently unknown. Mismatch with germline at one junction end may stem from a read error.

Sequenced sample: primary lung tumor tissue. The gene calls are TRBV7-7 and TRBJ2-3; D gene unclear. This TCR was recovered from a donor at least 40 years old with non-small cell lung cancer. The CDR3 bases are TGTGCTAGCAGCCCAGTGGGTTTAACAGATACGCAGTATTTT. Amino acids: CASSPVGLTDTQYF.